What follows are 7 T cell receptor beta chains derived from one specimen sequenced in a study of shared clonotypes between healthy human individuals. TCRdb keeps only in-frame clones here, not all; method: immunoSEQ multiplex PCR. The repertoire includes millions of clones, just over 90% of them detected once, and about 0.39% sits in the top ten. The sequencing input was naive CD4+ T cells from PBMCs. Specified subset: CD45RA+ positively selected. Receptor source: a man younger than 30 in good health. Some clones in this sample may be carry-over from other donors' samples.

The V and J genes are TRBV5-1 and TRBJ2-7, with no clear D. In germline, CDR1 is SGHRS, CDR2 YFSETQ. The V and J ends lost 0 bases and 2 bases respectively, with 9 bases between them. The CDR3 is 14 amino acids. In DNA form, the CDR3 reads TGCGCCAGCAGCTTGGACAGAACCACCTACGAGCAGTACTTC. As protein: CASSLDRTTYEQYF.

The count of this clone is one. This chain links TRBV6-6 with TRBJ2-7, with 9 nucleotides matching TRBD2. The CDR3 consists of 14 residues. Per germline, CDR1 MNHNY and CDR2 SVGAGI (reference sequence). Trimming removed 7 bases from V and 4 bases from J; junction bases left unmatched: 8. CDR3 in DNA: TGTGCCAGCATCGCCGGCGGGGGGGCATACGAGCAGTACTTC. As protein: CASIAGGGAYEQYF.

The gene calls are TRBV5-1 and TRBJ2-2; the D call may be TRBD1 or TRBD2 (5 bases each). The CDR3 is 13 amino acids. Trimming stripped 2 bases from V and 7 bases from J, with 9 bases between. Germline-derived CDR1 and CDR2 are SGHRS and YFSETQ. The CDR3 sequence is CASSFEGIGELFF. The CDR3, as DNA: TGCGCCAGCAGCTTCGAGGGGATCGGGGAGCTGTTTTTT.

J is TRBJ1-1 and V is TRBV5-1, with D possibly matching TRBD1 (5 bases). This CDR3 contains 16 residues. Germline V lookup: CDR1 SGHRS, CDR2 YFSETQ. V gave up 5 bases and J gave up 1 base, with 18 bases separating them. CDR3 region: CASRSIVGAENTEAFF. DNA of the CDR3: TGCGCCAGCAGATCAATAGTAGGGGCCGAGAACACTGAAGCTTTCTTT.

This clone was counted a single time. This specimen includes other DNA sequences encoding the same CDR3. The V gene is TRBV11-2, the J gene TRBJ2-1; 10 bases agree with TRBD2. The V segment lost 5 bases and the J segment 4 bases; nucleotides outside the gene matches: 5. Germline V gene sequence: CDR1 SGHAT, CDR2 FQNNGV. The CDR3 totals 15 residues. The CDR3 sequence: CASSQLAGLYNEQFF. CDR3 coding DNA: TGTGCCAGCAGCCAACTAGCGGGGCTATACAATGAGCAGTTCTTC.

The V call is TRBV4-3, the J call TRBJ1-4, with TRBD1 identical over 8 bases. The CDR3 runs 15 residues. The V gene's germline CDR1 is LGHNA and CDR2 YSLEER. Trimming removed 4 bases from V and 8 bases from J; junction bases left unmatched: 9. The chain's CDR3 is CASSRGQVEGEKLFF. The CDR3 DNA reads TGCGCCAGCAGCCGGGGACAGGTCGAGGGAGAAAAACTGTTTTTT.

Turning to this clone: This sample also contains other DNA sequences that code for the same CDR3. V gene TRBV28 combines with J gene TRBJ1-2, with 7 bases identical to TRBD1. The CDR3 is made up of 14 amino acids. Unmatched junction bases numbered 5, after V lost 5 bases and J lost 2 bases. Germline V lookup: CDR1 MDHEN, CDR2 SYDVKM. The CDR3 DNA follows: TGTGCCAGCAGTCCGACAGGGTCAAACTATGGCTACACCTTC. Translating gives CASSPTGSNYGYTF.